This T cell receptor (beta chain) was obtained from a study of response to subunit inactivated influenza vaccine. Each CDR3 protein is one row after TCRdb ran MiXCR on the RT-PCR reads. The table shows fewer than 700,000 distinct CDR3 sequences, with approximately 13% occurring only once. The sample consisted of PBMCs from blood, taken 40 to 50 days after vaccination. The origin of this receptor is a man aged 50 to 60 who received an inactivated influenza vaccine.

The CDR3 loop reads CASSLNSGPRNTIYF. CDR3 nucleotides: TGTGCCAGCAGCTTAAACTCCGGGCCTAGAAACACCATATATTTT. The chain has TRBV7-9 and TRBJ1-3; D not resolved. V shed 2 bases and J shed 5 bases, with 13 bases lying between them. CDR1 and CDR2 from the germline V gene are SEHNR and FQNEAQ (reference sequence). The CDR3 is 15 amino acids.